This is a list of T cell receptor beta chains from one sample in a study of radiation and T cells in renal cell carcinoma. Some clones are missing from TCRdb's copy, which holds only in-frame ones; the method was immunoSEQ multiplex PCR. The top ten clones hold about 11% of a sample with 150,000 to 200,000 clones, 88% of them seen once. The sequencing used blood, collected from a patient whose treatment included radiotherapy and nephrectomy. The receptors were gathered from a woman between 50 and 59 years old with renal cell carcinoma. CDR3s leave out the opening cysteine and the closing phenylalanine or tryptophan.

v_call	cdr3_aa
TRBV11-1	ASSTPGQGRDTQY
TRBV2	ASSRDRTTDTQY
TRBV7-9	ASSWSGTYNYEQY
TRBV9	ASSPGQVSSYEQY
TRBV5-1	ASSFGFEGYGYT
TRBV21-1	ASSKVLAGGYYEQY
TRBV7-9	ASSMGQGNTEAF
TRBV19	ASSFLRDEKLF
TRBV2	ASSGTLYGYT
TRBV7-2	ASSLTADQPQH
TRBV6-5	ASSRGGGYNEQY
TRBV7-8	ASSRDRGYNEQF
TRBV30	AWAAGSNQPQH
TRBV5-1	ASSENIVANEKLF
TRBV2	ASKGQGADTDTQY
TRBV27	ATSSYNSPLH
TRBV7-2	ASSLGWLEQETQY
TRBV19	ASSALKGQPQH
TRBV11-1	ASSFDVPGDIQY
TRBV6-6	ASTEGQVSYEQY
TRBV11-2	ASSLYPGAFYEQY
TRBV7-6	ASRSTGNPLNEQF
TRBV5-1	ASKVGTANTEAF
TRBV6-1	ASSVDRVDGYT
TRBV6-5	ASGGGGPPYTEQF
TRBV15	ATSRDLGAIAAYEQY
TRBV11-1	ASSPDRGPNTEAF
TRBV4-2	ASSQTFLGAATNEKLF